The entry below gives a single T cell receptor (beta chain) sequence along with its context. What it binds is not known. The ends were cut back, 0 bases at V and 0 bases at J, with 4 bases in the middle. CDR1 is SGHNT and CDR2 is YYREEE in the germline V gene (reference sequence). The CDR3 extends over 15 amino acids. The record originates from a study of beta chain features in type 1 diabetes. Study observations and caveats: Shorter TCRB CDR3s, moderately but significantly so, marked every one of the four CD4+ subsets in Type 1 diabetes patients.

Since all of the isolated RNA was reverse transcribed, expressed TCRB transcripts were what got sequenced. The data were produced by immunoSEQ multiplex PCR, yet TCRdb's version contains in-frame clones alone and is incomplete. The data contain under 300,000 clones, approximately 15% of them singletons. This TCR derives from a man aged 25 to 40 with type 1 diabetes. Input material: naive CD4+ T cells from blood. The chain couples TRBV5-4 to TRBJ1-6, with D unclear. The CDR3 DNA reads as TGTGCCAGCAGCTTGGGGAGCTCCTATAATTCACCCCTCCACTTT. Translating it yields CASSLGSSYNSPLHF.